The 21 T cell receptor beta chains listed next were all sequenced from one sample in a study of beta chain features in type 1 diabetes. As every portion of the isolated RNA was reverse transcribed, the sequencing read expressed TCRB transcripts. Data came from immunoSEQ multiplex PCR; TCRdb stores just in-frame clones and leaves some out. The data show about 160,000 clones, 6.5% to 8.5% seen once. These receptors have no identified antigens. Study observations and caveats: Shorter TCRB CDR3s, moderately but significantly so, marked every one of the four CD4+ subsets in Type 1 diabetes patients.

Source material: central memory CD4+ T cells from blood. These receptors were taken from a woman under 30 with type 1 diabetes.

There are a few counts of this clone. The V gene is TRBV4-3, the J gene TRBJ1-2; D gene ambiguous. Looked up from germline, CDR1 is LGHNA and CDR2 is YSLEER. This CDR3 comprises 16 residues. V was cut by 4 bases and J by 2 bases, with 17 bases left in between. In nucleotides, the CDR3 is TGCGCCAGCAGCCCTTATGCGGCCGATACAAACTATGGCTACACCTTC. It specifies CASSPYAADTNYGYTF.

This clone has only a few counts. The chain employs TRBV7-2 and TRBJ2-3, with 7 bases matching TRBD2. J lost 6 bases, V lost 7 bases, and 13 bases had no gene match. Germline values: CDR1 SGHTA, CDR2 FQGNSA. The CDR3 extends over 15 amino acids. For the CDR3, the DNA is TGTGCCAGCAAGACCCCCCTGGCGGGAGCGGATACGCAGTATTTT. Protein product: CASKTPLAGADTQYF.

The chain is built from TRBV28 and TRBJ2-1; possibly TRBD2 for D (6 bases). Per germline, CDR1 MDHEN and CDR2 SYDVKM. The V and J ends lost 11 bases and 9 bases respectively, with 26 bases between them. CDR3 size: 15 residues. CDR3: CAGRQGGARRGEQFF. The DNA of the CDR3 is TGTGCCGGACGCCAGGGAGGCGCGCGGCGGGGTGAGCAGTTCTTC.

This clone has just a few counts. The chain joins TRBV7-9 to TRBJ2-7; D is unresolved. Germline V gene data show CDR1 as SEHNR and CDR2 as FQNEAQ (reference sequence). The CDR3 has 12 amino acids. Trimming removed 6 bases at V and 2 bases at J, with 8 bases between. The CDR3 sequence: CASSPVPYEQYF. For the CDR3, the DNA is TGTGCCAGCAGTCCAGTACCCTACGAGCAGTACTTC.

The rearrangement links TRBV11-3 to TRBJ1-1; a possible D gene is TRBD1 (6 bases). Per germline, CDR1 SGHNT and CDR2 YENEEA. Trimming took off 3 bases at V and 3 bases at J, with 8 bases between the two ends. The CDR3 totals 13 residues. The CDR3 here is CASSFKGDTEAFF. The CDR3 DNA reads TGTGCCAGCAGCTTCAAGGGGGACACTGAAGCTTTCTTT.

This clone appeared a few times. This chain connects TRBV11-3 to TRBJ2-3; tentative D call: TRBD2 (5 bases). Germline assignment: CDR1 SGHNT and CDR2 YENEEA. Trimming removed 0 bases from V and 8 bases from J, with 6 bases in between. CDR3 length: 12 amino acids. CDR3 in amino acids: CASSLDEGTQYF. The DNA of the CDR3 is TGTGCCAGCAGCTTAGATGAGGGTACGCAGTATTTT.

This chain uses TRBV6-6 with TRBJ1-1, with 7 bases identical to TRBD1. This CDR3 contains 15 residues. Germline V gene sequence: CDR1 MNHNY, CDR2 SVGAGI (reference sequence). Losses at the gene ends were 5 bases for V and 4 bases for J; bases not matched to a gene: 10. For the CDR3, the DNA is TGTGCCAGCAGTCGAAGGGAACAGGGGACCACTGAAGCTTTCTTT. This translates into CASSRREQGTTEAFF.

This clone has only a few counts. This chain uses TRBV30 with TRBJ2-5; TRBD1 matches at 8 bases. The germline V gene has CDR1 GTSNPN and CDR2 SVGIG (reference sequence). V lost 5 bases to trimming and J lost 7 bases; unmatched junction nucleotides: 3. The CDR3 covers 11 residues. The CDR3 DNA reads as TGTGCCTGGGAACAGGGGGGGACCCAGTACTTC. Protein: CAWEQGGTQYF.

This chain joins TRBV19 and TRBJ1-5, with 7 bases identical to TRBD1. The CDR3 is made up of 16 amino acids. The junction had 10 bases not matched to a gene; V was cut back by 5 bases and J by 3 bases. In germline, CDR1 is LNHDA, CDR2 SQIVND (reference sequence). The CDR3 region is CASSPRTGGNNQPQHF. The CDR3 nucleotides read TGTGCCAGTAGTCCACGGACAGGAGGAAACAATCAGCCCCAGCATTTT. The full variable domain, rest sourced from reference TRBV19 and TRBJ1-5, is DGGITQSPKYLFRKEGQNVTLSCEQNLNHDAMYWYRQDPGQGLRLIYYSQIVNDFQKGDIAEGYSVSREKKESFPLTVTSAQKNPTAFYLCASSPRTGGNNQPQHFGDGTRLSIL.

This clone has a handful of counts. This rearrangement joins TRBV5-4 to TRBJ2-5; D is unresolved. V lost 0 bases and J lost 2, with 8 bases in between. CDR3 length: 14 residues. The germline CDR1 and CDR2 sequences are SGHNT and YYREEE (reference sequence). This chain's CDR3 is CASSLVALQETQYF. DNA for the CDR3: TGTGCCAGCAGCTTGGTGGCCTTACAAGAGACCCAGTACTTC.

There are a few counts of this clone. The V and J genes are TRBV2 and TRBJ2-7; 11 nucleotides agree with TRBD2. The ends lost 6 bases at V and 7 bases at J; junction bases unmatched: 11. The CDR3 length is 15 residues. Germline CDR1 reads SNHLY; CDR2 reads FYNNEI. Written as DNA, the CDR3 is TGTGCCAGCAGCCCCAATAGCGGGGGGGCAGGAGAGCAGTACTTC. It is translated as CASSPNSGGAGEQYF.

This rearrangement joins TRBV7-9 to TRBJ2-2, with unresolved D. Germline V CDR1 and CDR2: SEHNR, FQNEAQ (reference sequence). The CDR3 consists of 14 residues. Deletions cut 1 base from V and 5 bases from J, with 8 bases between. For the CDR3, the DNA is TGTGCCAGCAGCTTAGGGCAGAGGACCGGGGAGCTGTTTTTT. It encodes CASSLGQRTGELFF. The complete variable domain, with remaining parts taken from reference TRBV7-9 and TRBJ2-2, reads DTGVSQNPRHKITKRGQNVTFRCDPISEHNRLYWYRQTLGQGPEFLTYFQNEAQLEKSRLLSDRFSAERPKGSFSTLEIQRTEQGDSAMYLCASSLGQRTGELFFGEGSRLTVL.

This clone has at least ten counts. The J gene is TRBJ2-1, the V gene TRBV25-1; D is perhaps TRBD1 (7 bases). CDR1 MGHDK and CDR2 SYGVNS come from the germline V gene. The length of the CDR3 is 11 residues. Trimming took off 3 bases at V and 12 bases at J, with 9 bases between the two ends. CDR3 region: CASSEQGGQFF. CDR3 DNA: TGTGCCAGCAGTGAGCAGGGGGGGCAGTTCTTC.

This clone was detected a few times. V usage is TRBV28 and J usage is TRBJ2-1; TRBD2 is a possible D gene (6 bases). This CDR3 has 18 amino acids. Germline CDR1 is MDHEN and CDR2 is SYDVKM. V was trimmed by 3 bases and J by 1 base, leaving 19 bases between them. The CDR3 loop reads CASSFGLATVGSYNEQFF. CDR3 bases: TGTGCCAGCAGTTTCGGCCTAGCGACTGTTGGGTCCTACAATGAGCAGTTCTTC.

This clone was detected a few times. The CDR3 reads CASTLRGGMEQFF. In nucleotides, the CDR3 is TGTGCCAGCACCCTTAGGGGGGGTATGGAGCAGTTCTTC. The V gene is TRBV14, the J gene TRBJ2-1; D might be TRBD2 (7 bases). The germline V and J ends were trimmed by 7 bases and 10 bases, with 17 bases remaining between them. The germline gives CDR1 SGHDN, CDR2 FVKESK. The CDR3 runs to 13 residues.

Concerning this clone itself: A read error may be the cause here, since a much bigger clone is one base away. This same CDR3 is encoded by further DNA sequences in the sample. The V call is TRBV7-2, the J call TRBJ2-3; unclear D gene. Germline V gene lookup returns CDR1 SGHTA and CDR2 FQGNSA. The V and J ends lost 5 bases and 4 bases respectively, with 7 bases between them. The CDR3 runs to 12 residues. The chain's CDR3 is CASSPRSDTQYF. The CDR3 bases are TGTGCCAGCAGCCCGCGGTCAGATACGCAGTATTTT.

This chain links TRBV18 with TRBJ1-1; the D is unclear. CDR1 is KGHSH and CDR2 is LQKENI in the germline V gene. Trimming cost V 3 bases and J 1 base, with 6 bases left between them. This CDR3 has 13 residues. DNA of the CDR3: TGTGCCAGCTCACCGGCGGAGAACACTGAAGCTTTCTTT. Translation: CASSPAENTEAFF.

The gene calls are TRBV6-6 and TRBJ2-7, with D possibly TRBD1 on 5 matching bases. The CDR3 runs to 14 residues. Germline lookup yields CDR1 MNHNY and CDR2 SVGAGI (reference sequence). V dropped 6 bases and J dropped 0 bases, with 12 bases sitting between them. CDR3 loop: CASRPRQGSYEQYF. CDR3 DNA sequence: TGTGCCAGCAGACCCCGTCAGGGCTCCTACGAGCAGTACTTC.

The sample holds a few counts of this clone. The chain employs TRBV4-3 and TRBJ2-1, with 8 nucleotides matching TRBD2. This CDR3 has 15 residues. Germline CDR1 LGHNA, CDR2 YSLEER. The ends lost 0 bases at V and 4 bases at J; junction bases unmatched: 2. CDR3 residues: CASSQDGTRYNEQFF. CDR3 coding DNA: TGCGCCAGCAGCCAAGATGGGACTAGATACAATGAGCAGTTCTTC.

This rearrangement joins TRBV5-1 to TRBJ1-1; D may be TRBD1 (6 bases). Germline V CDR1 and CDR2: SGHRS, YFSETQ. Trimming removed 7 bases at V and 5 bases at J, with 18 bases between. The CDR3 consists of 14 residues. CDR3 bases: TGCGCCAGCCGGGGGGGAGGGGGATTGACTGAAGCTTTCTTT. Translating it yields CASRGGGGLTEAFF.

This clone showed up many times. This rearrangement joins TRBV11-2 to TRBJ2-3, with unresolved D. Per the germline V gene, CDR1 is SGHAT and CDR2 is FQNNGV. The CDR3 runs to 13 residues. V lost 4 bases to trimming and J lost 8 bases, with 13 bases between them. The DNA of the CDR3 is TGTGCCAGCAGCTCCCAGGAAGCTGGTACGCAGTATTTT. The encoded protein is CASSSQEAGTQYF.